The rows below give T cell receptor beta chains drawn from one sample of a study of tumor-infiltrating lymphocytes in primary liver carcinoma. In TCRdb, the multiplex PCR reads were re-called with MiXCR into one record per CDR3 protein. In the table there are under 200,000 distinct CDR3 sequences, about two thirds of which are singletons. What was sequenced was peripheral blood. These receptors were collected from a woman in her sixties or seventies with primary liver carcinoma and hepatitis B virus infection. Each CDR3 is given with its conserved first and last residue. The order of the fields is V gene, J gene, CDR3 length, clone size, CDR3 protein. Clone size, where shown, is once, few, many, or a class for clones that have expanded.

TRBV11-2,TRBJ2-2,16,NA,CASSNDRVSYTGVLFF
TRBV29-1,TRBJ1-5,12,NA,CGVQGPNQPQHF
TRBV11-2,TRBJ2-1,13,NA,CASRWIGVYEQFF
TRBV2,TRBJ1-2,12,NA,CASSVGGGGYTF
TRBV29-1,TRBJ2-6,14,NA,CSVNRDGEADVLTF
TRBV5-1,TRBJ2-1,14,NA,CASSSGTSHNEQFF
TRBV11-3,TRBJ2-7,12,many,CASSLDGFEQYF
TRBV11-2,TRBJ2-1,16,NA,CASSRAGTSSYNEQLF
TRBV4-1,TRBJ2-5,16,many,CASSLLTDGRGETQYF
TRBV6-1,TRBJ1-4,15,NA,CASSVFWTGVEKLFF
TRBV12-3/TRBV12-4,TRBJ2-7,13,NA,CASSFGSFYEQYF
TRBV11-2,TRBJ1-2,14,NA,CASSLETGGNGHTF
TRBV7-8,TRBJ2-2,16,NA,CASSLTERGHTGELFF
TRBV4-2,TRBJ2-3,17,NA,CVSSQELRERSTDTQYF
TRBV11-2,TRBJ2-1,16,once,CASSPSSGRADNERSF
TRBV29-1,TRBJ2-1,15,NA,CSVERGQAGGNEQFF
TRBV12-3/TRBV12-4,TRBJ1-1,15,many,CASSPPGRGNTEAFF
TRBV28,TRBJ2-7,15,NA,CASSPGQTGPYEQHF
TRBV11-2,TRBJ2-3,14,NA,CASKPELGADTQYF
TRBV6-5,TRBJ2-2,14,NA,CAARTSGNTGELFF
TRBV12-5,TRBJ2-5,13,NA,CATGFSQQETQYF
TRBV4-1,TRBJ2-2,17,NA,CVSSQVDMGFPTGELFF
TRBV19,TRBJ2-3,14,NA,CASSMSGARDTQYF
TRBV11-2,TRBJ1-1,15,medium-sized,CASSLGTRMNTEAFF
TRBV7-9,TRBJ2-7,14,NA,CASSLKTGPDGQYF
TRBV13,TRBJ1-4,15,few,CASSKGQGGGEKLFF
TRBV11-2,TRBJ2-5,15,NA,CASNYGQGWGETQYF
TRBV9,TRBJ2-6,14,NA,CASKASSGANVLTF
TRBV5-1,TRBJ2-3,17,NA,CASSYLPQWSSTDTQYF
TRBV5-1,TRBJ2-7,14,NA,CASSLGLGNYEQYF
TRBV4-1,TRBJ1-5,14,NA,CASSQGRGNQPQHF
TRBV28,TRBJ1-1,15,NA,CASIDPGQGNTEAFF
TRBV7-8,TRBJ1-4,15,NA,CVSSRNRGEGEKLFF
TRBV4-1,TRBJ2-1,13,NA,CASSPNYYNEQFF
TRBV28,TRBJ2-4,13,few,CASSLQGAYIQYF
TRBV11-1,TRBJ2-1,16,once,CASSNRGQGGASEQFF
TRBV6-2/TRBV6-3,TRBJ2-7,15,once,CTSSYLSGRGYEQYF
TRBV11-2,TRBJ2-3,14,NA,CASTFSGPTDTQYF
TRBV28,TRBJ2-3,16,NA,CASSLFSLGGTDTQYF
TRBV5-4,TRBJ2-7,15,many,CASSPRDSPTYEQYF
TRBV6-5,TRBJ1-1,14,NA,CASSYSGGNSEAFF
TRBV19,TRBJ1-1,14,NA,CASSLGRPNTEAFF
TRBV21-1,TRBJ2-1,19,NA,CASSKGGSGKAISYNEQFF
TRBV25-1,TRBJ1-1,13,once,CASTSLMITEAFF
TRBV5-5,TRBJ2-5,14,NA,CAGSLGGSQETQYF
TRBV12-3/TRBV12-4,TRBJ1-1,13,many,CASSWASNTEAFF
TRBV28,TRBJ1-5,15,few,CASSLLGLLNQPQHF
TRBV6-5,TRBJ2-7,14,NA,CVSSPGTGGSEQYF
TRBV29-1,TRBJ2-7,14,NA,CSVMRTMDTYEQYF
TRBV4-3,TRBJ2-6,16,once,CASRQAGQFRANVLTF
TRBV24-1,TRBJ2-5,13,NA,CAIARQAGESQYF
TRBV29-1,TRBJ1-2,12,once,CSVNNLGGGYTF
TRBV5-1,TRBJ1-2,14,NA,CASSPDRGFYGYTF
TRBV5-1,TRBJ1-4,16,NA,CASSRRLEGAGEKLFF
TRBV5-1,TRBJ2-2,14,NA,CASSLAVVTGELFF